The TCR beta chain under discussion was sequenced for a study of response to subunit inactivated influenza vaccine. TCRdb redid the calling of the RT-PCR reads with MiXCR, one entry per CDR3 protein. The repertoire consists of 500,000 to 600,000 distinct CDR3 sequences, with 11% to 15% occurring once and the leading ten covering over 8.5%. Broader study findings: The study's authors posited that every seasonal influenza vaccination enlists few new T cells.

Worth noting for this clonotype: The antigen remains unidentified.

The TCR comes from a man over 45 who received an inactivated influenza vaccine. Source: PBMCs from blood, taken 11 to 12 days after vaccination.

In nucleotides, the CDR3 is TGTGCCTGGAGTCCCAAAGGAAACACCATATATTTT. Protein: CAWSPKGNTIYF. The rearrangement joins TRBV30 to TRBJ1-3; D unresolved. The CDR3 has 12 residues. The V and J ends lost 2 bases and 4 bases respectively, with 6 bases between them. Germline V gives CDR1 GTSNPN, CDR2 SVGIG (reference sequence).